This T cell receptor beta chain was sequenced in a study of CD8+CD57+ T cells in acquired aplastic anemia. Background on the study: Quantities of DNA derived from sorted CD4+ and CD8+ cells averaged about 3.2 ug.

An expansion of CD8+CD57+ cells by flow cytometry had been shown in patients chosen for sequencing. CDR3 and TCR beta VDJ profiling relied on a genomic DNA template. TCRdb re-derived calls from the reads in MiXCR, one entry per CDR3 protein. The table has more than 150,000 distinct CDR3 sequences, approximately 48% seen once; the top ten hold around 13%. Sequenced material: sorted CD4+, CD8+, or CD8+CD57+ T cells (not recorded which) from PBMCs. This clonotype originated in a human donor with aplastic anemia.

The CDR3 region is CSAYKGGVGEQYF. The CDR3 DNA reads TGCAGTGCCTATAAGGGGGGAGTAGGGGAGCAGTACTTC. The V gene is TRBV20-1, the J gene TRBJ2-7; either TRBD1 or TRBD2 may supply D (6 bases each). CDR3 length: 13 residues. CDR1 DFQATT and CDR2 SNEGSKA come from the germline V gene (reference sequence). Trimming took 6 bases from V and 7 from J, leaving 19 bases between them.